Below, 11 T cell receptor beta chains from the same sample are listed, as sequenced in a study of CD8 T cells in ankylosing spondylitis. Via MiXCR, TCRdb re-called the 5' RACE reads, giving one row per CDR3 protein. Of a few hundred thousand distinct CDR3 sequences listed, over 9.5% are singletons. Sequencing was carried out using blood, either unsorted or a sorted T cell fraction (not recorded which). The receptors were gathered from a male donor with ankylosing spondylitis or in good health (not recorded which).

This clonotype came up a few times. The chain uses TRBV24-1 and TRBJ1-1; TRBD1 is a possible D gene (6 bases). The CDR3 covers 14 residues. Germline V gene sequence: CDR1 KGHDR, CDR2 SFDVKD. V gave up 8 bases and J gave up 0 bases, with 12 bases separating them. CDR3 in DNA: TGTGCCACCAAGGGGGGGGGCGTGAACACTGAAGCTTTCTTT. Residues: CATKGGGVNTEAFF.

This clonotype was seen at least ten times. The CDR3 here is CASSDTTGTGDQPQHF. The CDR3 nucleotides read TGTGCCAGCAGTGACACAACCGGGACAGGGGACCAGCCCCAGCATTTT. V usage is TRBV25-1 and J usage is TRBJ1-5; TRBD1 aligns across 10 bases. Germline V CDR1 and CDR2: MGHDK, SYGVNS. V dropped 3 bases and J dropped 7; count of bases not matched to a gene: 9. There are 16 residues in the CDR3.

This clonotype was detected ten times or more. The chain uses TRBV5-1 and TRBJ2-5; 11 nucleotides agree with TRBD2. V lost 6 bases, J lost 2 bases, and 6 bases stayed unmatched. The CDR3 totals 15 residues. Looked up from germline, CDR1 is SGHRS and CDR2 is YFSETQ. Here the CDR3 reads CASNRGLAAQETQYF. Here the CDR3 DNA reads TGCGCCAGCAACCGGGGACTAGCGGCTCAAGAGACCCAGTACTTC.

In its sample, this clonotype was seen many times. The chain carries TRBV5-1 and TRBJ2-5; no reliable D call. The CDR3 spans 14 residues. V was pared by 2 bases and J by 0 bases, with 8 bases between. CDR1 and CDR2 (germline): SGHRS, YFSETQ. The CDR3, as DNA: TGCGCCAGCAGCTTCGGGTTGGACCAAGAGACCCAGTACTTC. This codes for CASSFGLDQETQYF.

In this sample, this clonotype turned up many times. CDR3 sequence: CASSVSPRYEQYF. CDR3 DNA sequence: TGTGCCAGCAGTGTGTCCCCTCGGTACGAGCAGTACTTC. This rearrangement joins TRBV6-1 to TRBJ2-7; no clear D gene. Trimming took 4 bases from V and 4 from J, leaving 11 bases between them. Germline V gene data show CDR1 as MNHNS and CDR2 as SASEGT. CDR3 size: 13 residues.

This clonotype was found a few times. V usage is TRBV3-1 and J usage is TRBJ2-2; D not certain. V was cut by 0 bases and J by 2 bases, with 4 bases left in between. Germline CDR1 is LGHDT and CDR2 is YNNKEL (reference sequence). The CDR3 is 14 amino acids. The DNA of the CDR3 is TGTGCCAGCAGCCAAGATTACAACACCGGGGAGCTGTTTTTT. As protein: CASSQDYNTGELFF.

The table lists this clonotype with many counts. The chain uses TRBV21-1 and TRBJ2-1; the D call in the table, TRBD1, was not verified against the DNA. TRBV21-1 has pseudogene status. This CDR3 spans 13 amino acids. The DNA for the CDR3 is TGTGCCAGCAGCAGAGGGACAATCGATGAGCAGTTCTTC. It translates to CASSRGTIDEQFF.

This clonotype was recorded a few times. The chain employs TRBV20-1 and TRBJ2-5; 8 nucleotides align to TRBD1. Per germline, CDR1 DFQATT and CDR2 SNEGSKA (reference sequence). CDR3 length: 15 amino acids. J gave up 2 bases and V 4 bases, and 9 bases lay outside the gene matches. The CDR3 sequence is CSAIRQGSGQETQYF. The DNA of the CDR3 is TGCAGTGCTATCCGACAGGGGTCTGGACAAGAGACCCAGTACTTC.

This clonotype appeared many times. The chain recombines TRBV7-3 with TRBJ2-3, with TRBD2 matching 11 bases. The germline CDR1 and CDR2 sequences are SGHTA and FQGTGA. V lost 5 bases to trimming and J lost 3 bases; unmatched junction nucleotides: 4. The CDR3 length is 15 residues. In DNA form, the CDR3 reads TGTGCCAGCAGCCTGACTAGCGGGGAGACAGATACGCAGTATTTT. Residues: CASSLTSGETDTQYF.

This clonotype appeared many times. This chain joins TRBV7-2 and TRBJ2-3; 7 nucleotides agree with TRBD2. The CDR3 totals 15 residues. CDR1 and CDR2 (germline): SGHTA, FQGNSA. Unmatched junction bases numbered 2, after V lost 0 bases and J lost 2 bases. CDR3 nucleotides: TGTGCCAGCAGCTTAGCAGGACTAGTCACAGATACGCAGTATTTT. This translates into CASSLAGLVTDTQYF. Filled out from reference TRBV7-2 and TRBJ2-3, the complete variable domain reads GAGVSQSPSNKVTEKGKDVELRCDPISGHTALYWYRQSLGQGLEFLIYFQGNSAPDKSGLPSDRFSAERTGGSVSTLTIQRTQQEDSAVYLCASSLAGLVTDTQYFGPGTRLTVL.

This clonotype was found many times. This chain joins TRBV12-3 or TRBV12-4 and TRBJ2-5; D gene ambiguous. Between the trimmed V and J ends, which lost 3 bases and 3 bases, there was a span of 5 bases. The CDR3 spans 12 residues. The CDR3 DNA reads as TGTGCCAGCAGTTTCCCAAAAGAGACCCAGTACTTC. It yields the protein CASSFPKETQYF.